The clone carrying this T cell receptor (beta chain) came up once. Its antigen is undetermined. One entry per CDR3 protein results from TCRdb running MiXCR on the 5' RACE reads. The table records hundreds of thousands of distinct CDR3 sequences, about 24% of them present only once. Germline trimming cut 6 bases from V and 2 bases from J; bases unmatched to any gene: 8. The CDR3 is 16 amino acids. Germline assignment: CDR1 SGHTA and CDR2 FQGNSA. The data derive from a study of CD8 T cells in ankylosing spondylitis. Study-wide results and limits: A motif in TCR beta, a set of seven to nine highly homologous variants, appeared characteristic of ankylosing spondylitis blood. As for the disease-linked clones, they showed a CD8+ phenotype and occurred at relatively low frequencies in peripheral blood.

The specimen sequenced was blood, either unsorted or a sorted T cell fraction (not recorded which). The genes are TRBV7-2 and TRBJ2-5; 11 bases line up with TRBD2. The TCR comes from a male donor with ankylosing spondylitis. Written as DNA, the CDR3 is TGTGCCAGCAGAGAAAGACTAGCGGGGAATCAAGAGACCCAGTACTTC. This translates into CASRERLAGNQETQYF.